This entry lists 5 T cell receptor beta chains sequenced from one sample in a study of cytotoxic CD8 clonotypes in ibrutinib-treated CLL (dated by TCRdb to the early 2020s). Library method: the immunoSEQ multiplex PCR assay. The table comes from immuneACCESS by way of TCRdb, which keeps in-frame sequences with V and J called. Part of the clones is missing from these tables; in studies checked, under half for an unresolved V gene and the rest for unknown reasons. For this sample the table gives 330,000 or so clones, of which about 61% were detected only once. The ten largest clones represent about 5.9% of the sample. This sample comprised PBMCs, obtained after 36 months of ibrutinib treatment. The receptors stem from a human donor with chronic lymphocytic leukemia.

The rearrangement joins TRBV5-4 to TRBJ2-5, with 9 bases matching TRBD1. This CDR3 contains 15 residues. From germline, CDR1 is SGHNT and CDR2 YYREEE (reference sequence). V trimming: 4 bases; J trimming: 4 bases; junction bases outside the gene matches: 8. CDR3 nucleotides: TGTGCCAGCAGCAGGTGGACAGGGGAGGCAGAGACCCAGTACTTC. This codes for CASSRWTGEAETQYF.

The genes are TRBV29-1 and TRBJ2-7; 9 nucleotides agree with TRBD2. CDR1 is SQVTM and CDR2 is ANQGSEA in the germline V gene. CDR3 length: 15 amino acids. V shed 3 bases, J shed 3 bases, and the junction held 9 bases outside the gene matches. CDR3 in amino acids: CSVDGSREGRYEQYF. Here the CDR3 DNA reads TGCAGCGTTGACGGCTCGCGGGAGGGCCGCTACGAGCAGTACTTC.

V usage is TRBV7-8 and J usage is TRBJ2-7; D gene unclear. V lost 8 bases and J 3 bases, leaving 17 bases between the germline ends. The CDR3 consists of 14 residues. CDR1 SGHVS and CDR2 FQNEAQ come from the germline V gene. The CDR3 sequence: CASGWESIGYEQYF. The CDR3 DNA reads as TGTGCCAGCGGATGGGAATCGATTGGCTACGAGCAGTACTTC.

Only a few counts were recorded for this clone. The V and J genes are TRBV15 and TRBJ2-5; 9 bases agree with TRBD2. The junction had 5 bases not matched to a gene; V was cut back by 1 base and J by 5 bases. Germline CDR1 and CDR2: LNHNV and YYDKDF (reference sequence). This CDR3 spans 15 amino acids. CDR3 region: CATSRVAGVRETQYF. In DNA form, the CDR3 reads TGTGCCACCAGCAGAGTAGCGGGGGTGAGGGAGACCCAGTACTTC.

This clone was detected only a few times. This chain uses TRBV7-9 with TRBJ2-7, with 7 bases aligning to TRBD1. This CDR3 comprises 15 residues. Germline-derived CDR1 and CDR2 are SEHNR and FQNEAQ (reference sequence). V lost 4 bases, J lost 5 bases, and 11 bases stayed unmatched. For the CDR3, the DNA is TGTGCCAGCAGCTATGGGTGGACAGGTGGCCACGAGCAGTACTTC. Its protein is CASSYGWTGGHEQYF.